These T cell receptor beta chains were read from a single sample in a study of shared clonotypes between healthy human individuals. The table came from immunoSEQ multiplex PCR; TCRdb's copy has only in-frame clones and leaves some out. The sample contains around 940,000 clones, about 80% of which appear only once. The specimen sequenced was memory CD4+ T cells sorted from blood. The receptor source for this set is a man aged 18 to 29 in good health. Both conserved end residues are part of each CDR3. D genes are given only for firm matches. Clone size appears in some rows only: once, few, many, or a class for an expanded clone.

J: TRBJ1-4
size: NA
D: NA
V: TRBV7-8
length: 16
DNA: TGTGCCAGCACCCGTACCGAGTCAGGGAGAAACGAAAAACTGTTTTTT
CDR3: CASTRTESGRNEKLFF

J: TRBJ2-3
size: NA
D: NA
V: TRBV2
length: 17
DNA: TGTGCCAGCAGTGAAGCCTGGAACTGGCGGACTTCAGATACGCAGTATTTT
CDR3: CASSEAWNWRTSDTQYF

J: TRBJ2-3
size: once
D: NA
V: TRBV30
length: 10
DNA: TGTGCCTGGATTGATGATACGCAGTATTTT
CDR3: CAWIDDTQYF

J: TRBJ2-1
size: NA
D: TRBD2
V: TRBV29-1
length: 15
DNA: TGCAGCGTTCGGACTAGCGGGGGCTCCTACAATGAGCAGTTCTTC
CDR3: CSVRTSGGSYNEQFF

J: TRBJ1-2
size: NA
D: TRBD1
V: TRBV18
length: 14
DNA: TGTGCCAGCTCCCCCCTGGGACAGGGGATAGCCTACACCTTC
CDR3: CASSPLGQGIAYTF

J: TRBJ2-5
size: NA
D: NA
V: TRBV11-2
length: 13
DNA: TGTGCCAGCAACCCGGGCGAGGCAGGGACCCAGTACTTC
CDR3: CASNPGEAGTQYF

J: TRBJ1-2
size: NA
D: NA
V: TRBV11-2
length: 13
DNA: TGTGCCAGCAGTAATGACAGACCATATGGCTACACCTTC
CDR3: CASSNDRPYGYTF

J: TRBJ1-4
size: NA
D: NA
V: TRBV25-1
length: 15
DNA: TGTGCCAGCAGTGAACGCGGGGTACCCAATGAAAAACTGTTTTTT
CDR3: CASSERGVPNEKLFF

J: TRBJ1-3
size: NA
D: TRBD1
V: TRBV7-9
length: 14
DNA: TGTGCCAGCAGCCCCCGACAGGGCAGAAACACCATATATTTT
CDR3: CASSPRQGRNTIYF

J: TRBJ1-3
size: NA
D: NA
V: TRBV5-5
length: 15
DNA: TGTGCCAGCAGCTTGGACAGGAGCTCTGGAAACACCATATATTTT
CDR3: CASSLDRSSGNTIYF

J: TRBJ2-5
size: few
D: NA
V: TRBV27
length: 16
DNA: TGTGCCAGCGGGCTGGGGACCGAAAAGGGGGGAGAGACCCAGTACTTC
CDR3: CASGLGTEKGGETQYF

J: TRBJ2-7
size: NA
D: TRBD1
V: TRBV7-9
length: 14
DNA: TGTGCCAGCAGCTTGGGGACAGGCGTCCCCGAGCAGTACTTC
CDR3: CASSLGTGVPEQYF

J: TRBJ1-5
size: NA
D: NA
V: TRBV27
length: 16
DNA: TGTGCCAGCAGTTTATCGGGGACGGGAAGCAATCAGCCCCAGCATTTT
CDR3: CASSLSGTGSNQPQHF

J: TRBJ1-4
size: NA
D: NA
V: TRBV6-1
length: 13
DNA: TGTGCCACGAACCAGCCCCCTAATGAAAAACTGTTTTTT
CDR3: CATNQPPNEKLFF

J: TRBJ2-3
size: NA
D: NA
V: TRBV6-1
length: 16
DNA: TGTGCCAGCAGTGAACAGGTGAAAGGGGTGGCGGATACGCAGTATTTT
CDR3: CASSEQVKGVADTQYF

J: TRBJ2-7
size: NA
D: TRBD2
V: TRBV9
length: 16
DNA: TGTGCCAGCAGCGTAGGGGCGGGGGGCCTACCTAACGAGCAGTACTTC
CDR3: CASSVGAGGLPNEQYF

J: TRBJ2-7
size: once
D: NA
V: TRBV7-2
length: 14
DNA: TGTGCCAGCAGCTTAGTTGCGGGACCCTACGAGCAGTACTTC
CDR3: CASSLVAGPYEQYF

J: TRBJ1-1
size: NA
D: TRBD1
V: TRBV5-4
length: 15
DNA: TGTGCCAGCAGCTTGGCGGGGACAGCCAACACTGAAGCTTTCTTT
CDR3: CASSLAGTANTEAFF

J: TRBJ2-1
size: NA
D: NA
V: TRBV7-2
length: 15
DNA: TGTGCCAGCAGCTTAGCGGCGTCAGTACTCAATGAGCAGTTCTTC
CDR3: CASSLAASVLNEQFF

J: TRBJ2-7
size: NA
D: NA
V: TRBV10-3
length: 14
DNA: TGTGCCATCTCCGGGACGGGGAGCTCCTACGAGCAGTACTTC
CDR3: CAISGTGSSYEQYF

J: TRBJ2-5
size: NA
D: TRBD1
V: TRBV7-3
length: 16
DNA: TGTGCCAGCAGCTCCCACAGGGGTCACCGGGTGGAGACCCAGTACTTC
CDR3: CASSSHRGHRVETQYF

J: TRBJ2-2
size: NA
D: NA
V: TRBV11-3
length: 15
DNA: TGTGCCAGCAGTCCTACCCCGGGCGAGTCCGGGGAGCTGTTTTTT
CDR3: CASSPTPGESGELFF

J: TRBJ2-4
size: few
D: NA
V: TRBV7-8
length: 16
DNA: TGTGCCAGCAGCTTGGAGGGGGCTAGCCGAACGAACATTCAGTACTTC
CDR3: CASSLEGASRTNIQYF

J: TRBJ2-5
size: NA
D: TRBD2
V: TRBV4-1
length: 16
DNA: TGCGCCAGCAGCCAAGAATCTAGCGGGAGGGGAGAGACCCAGTACTTC
CDR3: CASSQESSGRGETQYF

J: TRBJ2-7
size: few
D: NA
V: TRBV7-8
length: 14
DNA: TGTGCCAGCAGCTTAGAATACGGCCCCTACGAGCAGTACTTC
CDR3: CASSLEYGPYEQYF

J: TRBJ1-1
size: NA
D: NA
V: TRBV4-3
length: 13
DNA: TGCGCCAGCAGCCACAACTGGGGCACTGAAGCTTTCTTT
CDR3: CASSHNWGTEAFF

J: TRBJ2-7
size: NA
D: TRBD1
V: TRBV19
length: 14
DNA: TGTGCCAGTAGAGGAGTAGGACAGGGAGACGAGCAGTACTTC
CDR3: CASRGVGQGDEQYF

J: TRBJ2-3
size: NA
D: TRBD1
V: TRBV6-6
length: 15
DNA: TGTGCCAGCGAAATCGGACAGGCCAGAGGAGATACGCAGTATTTT
CDR3: CASEIGQARGDTQYF

J: TRBJ2-3
size: NA
D: NA
V: TRBV2
length: 14
DNA: TGTGCCAGCAGTGTTTTCCAGGCTGGAGATACGCAGTATTTT
CDR3: CASSVFQAGDTQYF

J: TRBJ1-5
size: NA
D: TRBD1
V: TRBV11-2
length: 14
DNA: TGTGCCAGCAGCTTAGGGACAGGGGGTCAGCCCCAGCATTTT
CDR3: CASSLGTGGQPQHF

J: TRBJ2-3
size: NA
D: NA
V: TRBV5-4
length: 17
DNA: TGTGCCAGCAGCTTGATGAGTGGGGGGTTTAGCACAGATACGCAGTATTTT
CDR3: CASSLMSGGFSTDTQYF

J: TRBJ2-1
size: NA
D: NA
V: TRBV29-1
length: 11
DNA: TGCAGCGCCCGAATAGGCAATGAGCAGTTCTTC
CDR3: CSARIGNEQFF

J: TRBJ1-3
size: few
D: NA
V: TRBV28
length: 14
DNA: TGTGCCAGCAGTGAAGGCAGGGCTGGAAACACCATATATTTT
CDR3: CASSEGRAGNTIYF

J: TRBJ2-3
size: NA
D: NA
V: TRBV2
length: 15
DNA: TGTGCCAGCAGTGAATTGCTAGCGAGCACAGATACGCAGTATTTT
CDR3: CASSELLASTDTQYF

J: TRBJ2-5
size: NA
D: TRBD1
V: TRBV10-3
length: 13
DNA: TGTGCCATCGGACTGGGACAGCAAGAGACCCAGTACTTC
CDR3: CAIGLGQQETQYF

J: TRBJ2-5
size: once
D: TRBD1
V: TRBV6-5
length: 14
DNA: TGTGCCAGCTGCCCGTACAGGGGGGACGAGACCCAGTACTTC
CDR3: CASCPYRGDETQYF

J: TRBJ1-5
size: NA
D: NA
V: TRBV5-4
length: 16
DNA: TGTGCCAGCAGCTTGTTCGGGGCTTCTAGCAATCAGCCCCAGCATTTT
CDR3: CASSLFGASSNQPQHF

J: TRBJ2-3
size: NA
D: TRBD2
V: TRBV7-2
length: 14
DNA: TGTGCCAGCAGCCTCGGACTAGCGGTGAATACGCAGTATTTT
CDR3: CASSLGLAVNTQYF

J: TRBJ2-7
size: NA
D: NA
V: TRBV6-1
length: 13
DNA: TGTGCCAGCATTCCTGGACACGAATACGAGCAGTACTTC
CDR3: CASIPGHEYEQYF

J: TRBJ1-2
size: NA
D: NA
V: TRBV28
length: 16
DNA: TGTGCCAGCAGCTTGGGGGCCCCCAATTTCAGCTATGGCTACACCTTC
CDR3: CASSLGAPNFSYGYTF

J: TRBJ1-1
size: few
D: NA
V: TRBV30
length: 12
DNA: TGTGCCTGGAGTGTAAGGCGGGAAGAAGCTTTCTTT
CDR3: CAWSVRREEAFF

J: TRBJ2-3
size: NA
D: TRBD1
V: TRBV6-6
length: 16
DNA: TGTGCCAGCAGTTCACATAGGACAGGGGGCAGGGATACGCAGTATTTT
CDR3: CASSSHRTGGRDTQYF

J: TRBJ2-1
size: many
D: NA
V: TRBV19
length: 14
DNA: TGTGCCAGTAGTAGCTTCACGACCAACAATGAGCAGTTCTTC
CDR3: CASSSFTTNNEQFF

J: TRBJ2-3
size: NA
D: NA
V: TRBV30
length: 13
DNA: TGTGCCTGGAGTGTACCTACCACAGATACGCAGTATTTT
CDR3: CAWSVPTTDTQYF

J: TRBJ1-1
size: NA
D: TRBD1
V: TRBV28
length: 14
DNA: TGTGCCATCCATAGGACAGGCCGAGTCACTGAAGCTTTCTTT
CDR3: CAIHRTGRVTEAFF

J: TRBJ2-7
size: NA
D: TRBD1
V: TRBV19
length: 17
DNA: TGTGCCAGTAGTATAGCACTACCGGGACAGGGATCCTACGAGCAGTACTTC
CDR3: CASSIALPGQGSYEQYF

J: TRBJ2-3
size: NA
D: NA
V: TRBV4-1
length: 15
DNA: TGCGCCAGCAGCCAAGATCTCGTCTCCTTAGATACGCAGTATTTT
CDR3: CASSQDLVSLDTQYF

J: TRBJ2-3
size: NA
D: NA
V: TRBV5-4
length: 17
DNA: TGTGCCAGCAGCACGGGAGCCGGGGCGATCCGCACAGATACGCAGTATTTT
CDR3: CASSTGAGAIRTDTQYF

J: TRBJ2-1
size: NA
D: NA
V: TRBV6-5
length: 12
DNA: TGTGCCAGCAGTTACCTAGGTACTAGCCTGTTCTTC
CDR3: CASSYLGTSLFF

J: TRBJ2-5
size: NA
D: TRBD1
V: TRBV15
length: 16
DNA: TGTGCCACCAGCAGGGGGACAGGGTTGAAACAAGAGACCCAGTACTTC
CDR3: CATSRGTGLKQETQYF